These 25 T cell receptor beta chains share one sample of origin, sequenced in a study of neurological immune-mediated disorders. TCRdb passed the 5' RACE reads through MiXCR, listing each CDR3 protein once. Of about 49,000 distinct CDR3 sequences detected, 6.5% to 8.5% appear once; the ten largest clones hold over 1.5%. Time point in this sample: longitudinal time-point 3. Material for sequencing was PBMCs. The receptors originated from a woman aged 40-49 years in good health.

Many counts were recorded for this clonotype. Written as DNA, the CDR3 is TGCAGTGCTAGAGCGCCCTTCGTGGGGCAGAGCTACGAGCAGTACTTC. Translated: CSARAPFVGQSYEQYF. The chain joins TRBV20-1 to TRBJ2-7; D possibly corresponds to TRBD1 (5 bases). Trimming stripped 1 base from V and 3 bases from J, with 19 bases between. The germline V gene encodes CDR1 DFQATT and CDR2 SNEGSKA (reference sequence). CDR3 size: 16 residues.

This clonotype has ten or more counts. This chain joins TRBV20-1 and TRBJ2-2; 13 bases are shared with TRBD2. The CDR3 is 18 amino acids. CDR1 is DFQATT and CDR2 is SNEGSKA in the germline V gene (reference sequence). V gave up 2 bases and J gave up 3 bases; unmatched junction bases: 9. This CDR3 is CSARPLLAGGPYTGELFF. CDR3 bases: TGCAGTGCTAGACCCTTACTAGCGGGGGGGCCCTACACCGGGGAGCTGTTTTTT.

This clonotype has ten or more counts. V is TRBV4-3 and J is TRBJ2-2; the D gene is possibly TRBD2 (5 bases). The CDR3 consists of 16 residues. Germline lookup yields CDR1 LGHNA and CDR2 YSLEER. The V end lost 1 base, the J end lost 2 bases, and 11 bases lay between the germline ends. CDR3 loop: CASSQVYGVNTGELFF. In DNA, the CDR3 is TGCGCCAGCAGCCAAGTTTACGGGGTTAACACCGGGGAGCTGTTTTTT.

This clonotype was detected many times. V usage is TRBV7-2 and J usage is TRBJ2-7, with D perhaps TRBD1 (5 bases). Per germline, CDR1 SGHTA and CDR2 FQGNSA. Trimming removed 2 bases at V and 3 bases at J, with 8 bases between. The length of the CDR3 is 13 residues. DNA for the CDR3: TGTGCCAGCAGCTTAAGGGGCGACTACGAGCAGTACTTC. Translating it yields CASSLRGDYEQYF.

The chain couples TRBV19 to TRBJ1-1; no clear D. The CDR3 spans 14 residues. Germline assignment: CDR1 LNHDA and CDR2 SQIVND (reference sequence). The V gene lost 5 bases and the J gene lost 4 bases, with 14 bases spanning the gap. The CDR3 sequence: CASSLSQGTTEAFF. For the CDR3, the DNA is TGTGCCAGTAGTCTATCTCAAGGTACCACTGAAGCTTTCTTT.

In this sample, this clonotype turned up many times. The rearrangement links TRBV5-1 to TRBJ2-1; D not resolved. The CDR3 consists of 15 residues. Per the germline V gene, CDR1 is SGHRS and CDR2 is YFSETQ. The germline V and J ends were trimmed by 0 bases and 8 bases, with 15 bases remaining between them. CDR3 residues: CASSLESGAYYEQFF. CDR3 DNA sequence: TGCGCCAGCAGCTTGGAATCGGGTGCTTACTATGAGCAGTTCTTC. The whole variable domain, remainder taken from reference TRBV5-1 and TRBJ2-1, is KAGVTQTPRYLIKTRGQQVTLSCSPISGHRSVSWYQQTPGQGLQFLFEYFSETQRNKGNFPGRFSGRQFSNSRSEMNVSTLELGDSALYLCASSLESGAYYEQFFGPGTRLTVL.

In this sample, this clonotype turned up many times. The chain joins TRBV5-6 to TRBJ2-5; D remains unclear. V was trimmed by 0 bases and J by 1 base, leaving 7 bases between them. The CDR3 contains 14 residues. CDR1 and CDR2 from the germline V gene are SGHDT and YYEEEE. Here the CDR3 DNA reads TGTGCCAGCAGCTTGGCCCCGGGCCAAGAGACCCAGTACTTC. Protein product: CASSLAPGQETQYF.

Regarding this clonotype: Given a much more abundant clone one base away, this may be a read error. The chain links TRBV6-6 to TRBJ2-3; D is perhaps TRBD2 (7 bases). CDR1 MNHNY and CDR2 SVGAGI come from the germline V gene (reference sequence). The CDR3 totals 14 residues. Deletions cut 6 bases from V and 6 bases from J, with 16 bases between. The CDR3 sequence is CASRVEGGTDTQYF. CDR3 DNA sequence: TGTGCCAGCAGGGTAGAGGGGGGGACCGATACGCAGTATTTT.

This clonotype was found many times. V usage is TRBV11-2 and J usage is TRBJ2-1, with D possibly called TRBD1 or TRBD2 (5 bases each). This CDR3 is built from 16 residues. V was pared by 1 base and J by 3 bases, with 13 bases between. Germline-derived CDR1 and CDR2 are SGHAT and FQNNGV. The CDR3 nucleotides are TGTGCCAGCAGCTTAGCTTCAGGGACCGACTACAATGAGCAGTTCTTC. Its protein product is CASSLASGTDYNEQFF.

This clonotype was picked up many times. The rearrangement joins TRBV20-1 to TRBJ2-5; TRBD1 matches at 9 bases. CDR1 is DFQATT and CDR2 is SNEGSKA in the germline V gene (reference sequence). The length of the CDR3 is 13 residues. Trimming took 1 base from V and 7 from J; bases not matched to a gene: 4. As DNA, the CDR3 is TGCAGTGCTAGAGTCCCGGGACAGGGGACCCAGTACTTC. Translated: CSARVPGQGTQYF.

This clonotype was counted at least ten times. The chain links TRBV7-2 to TRBJ1-1; 11 bases match TRBD1. The J segment lost 5 bases and the V segment lost 0 bases, leaving 5 bases of the junction unmatched. Germline-derived CDR1 and CDR2 are SGHTA and FQGNSA. The CDR3 runs to 16 residues. CDR3 bases: TGTGCCAGCAGCTTAGCCGGACAGGGGGCTGGGACTGAAGCTTTCTTT. It specifies CASSLAGQGAGTEAFF.

In this sample, this clonotype turned up many times. The J gene is TRBJ2-5, the V gene TRBV7-3, with D possibly matching TRBD2 (5 bases). The CDR3 has 16 residues. Trimming stripped 5 bases from V and 0 bases from J, with 16 bases between. CDR1 and CDR2 (germline): SGHTA, FQGTGA. CDR3 sequence reads: CASSLHSSGNQETQYF. The DNA of the CDR3 is TGTGCCAGCAGCCTCCATTCATCGGGGAACCAAGAGACCCAGTACTTC. Using reference TRBV7-3 and TRBJ2-5 for the parts outside the CDR3, the full variable domain is GAGVSQTPSNKVTEKGKYVELRCDPISGHTALYWYRQSLGQGPEFLIYFQGTGAADDSGLPNDRFFAVRPEGSVSTLKIQRTERGDSAVYLCASSLHSSGNQETQYFGPGTRLLVL.

Regarding this clonotype: One junction end disagrees with the germline gene, perhaps due to a read error. V usage is TRBV20-1 and J usage is TRBJ2-7; TRBD2 aligns across 8 bases. Germline loops: CDR1 DFQATT, CDR2 SNEGSKA (reference sequence). The CDR3 has 15 residues. The chain's CDR3 is CSATRTSQGSDEHYF. The DNA of the CDR3 is TGCAGTGCTACTCGGACTAGCCAGGGGTCCGACGAGCACTACTTC.

This clonotype has ten or more counts. The V call is TRBV9, the J call TRBJ1-2; TRBD1 is a possible D gene (5 bases). The germline CDR1 and CDR2 sequences are SGDLS and YYNGEE. Trimming took 0 bases from V and 3 from J, leaving 15 bases between them. CDR3 size: 16 residues. CDR3 region: CASSVDSQGDDYGYTF. CDR3 coding DNA: TGTGCCAGCAGCGTAGATAGCCAGGGCGATGACTATGGCTACACCTTC.

This clonotype was detected ten times or more. The chain links TRBV20-1 to TRBJ1-2, with a tentative D call TRBD1 (5 bases). The V end was cut by 3 bases, the J end by 4 bases, with 12 bases between. Germline lookup yields CDR1 DFQATT and CDR2 SNEGSKA (reference sequence). CDR3 length: 13 amino acids. The CDR3 sequence is CSASVGRSYGYTF. In DNA, the CDR3 is TGCAGTGCTAGTGTGGGACGAAGCTATGGCTACACCTTC.

In its sample, this clonotype was seen many times. This chain uses TRBV24-1 with TRBJ1-2; 8 bases align to TRBD1. The V and J ends lost 7 bases and 3 bases, in that order; junction bases with no gene match: 3. The CDR3 sequence is 13 residues long. Germline V gene data show CDR1 as KGHDR and CDR2 as SFDVKD. Here the CDR3 reads CATSQGQDYGYTF. The CDR3 bases are TGTGCCACCAGCCAGGGACAGGACTATGGCTACACCTTC.

This clonotype showed up just a few times. Just one base apart from a much larger clone, this may be a read error. The chain carries TRBV5-1 and TRBJ1-4; no definite D call. Germline V gives CDR1 SGHRS, CDR2 YFSETQ. The CDR3 extends over 18 amino acids. The CDR3 reads CTSSLNSLTAPTNEKLFF. The DNA for the CDR3 is TGCACCAGCAGCTTGAATTCGCTGACGGCCCCAACTAATGAAAAACTGTTTTTT.

This clonotype occurred many times. The chain links TRBV7-2 to TRBJ2-2; the D gene could be TRBD1 or TRBD2 (5 bases each). The length of the CDR3 is 15 residues. V was pared by 8 bases and J by 3 bases, with 16 bases between. Germline-derived CDR1 and CDR2 are SGHTA and FQGNSA. CDR3 in amino acids: CASLPPGPYTGELFF. The DNA for the CDR3 is TGTGCCAGCCTTCCTCCGGGGCCATACACCGGGGAGCTGTTTTTT.

This clonotype was detected ten times or more. J is TRBJ2-5 and V is TRBV18, with 8 bases aligning to TRBD2. The CDR3 has 14 amino acids. The J segment lost 4 bases and the V segment lost 4 bases, leaving 5 bases of the junction unmatched. Germline V gene lookup returns CDR1 KGHSH and CDR2 LQKENI. The CDR3 DNA sequence: TGTGCCAGCTCACTAACTAGCGGAGGAGAGACCCAGTACTTC. Protein sequence: CASSLTSGGETQYF.

This clonotype was seen many times. This chain connects TRBV12-3 or TRBV12-4 to TRBJ1-2; the D is unclear. The CDR3 is 15 amino acids. V dropped 3 bases and J dropped 4 bases, with 15 bases sitting between them. CDR3 amino acids: CASSFYSGFRYGYTF. CDR3 nucleotide sequence: TGTGCCAGCAGTTTTTATTCCGGTTTCCGCTATGGCTACACCTTC.

This clonotype was seen ten or more times. The chain recombines TRBV20-1 with TRBJ1-2, with 7 positions matching TRBD1. The CDR3 covers 16 residues. The V segment lost 1 base and the J segment 1 base; nucleotides outside the gene matches: 9. Germline V gene lookup returns CDR1 DFQATT and CDR2 SNEGSKA (reference sequence). CDR3 region: CSARASGQRINYGYTF. CDR3 nucleotide sequence: TGCAGTGCTAGAGCTTCGGGACAGAGGATTAACTATGGCTACACCTTC.

This clonotype appeared many times. J is TRBJ2-7 and V is TRBV20-1; D gene uncertain. This CDR3 is 13 amino acids long. V was pared by 3 bases and J by 2 bases, with 11 bases between. Germline assignment: CDR1 DFQATT and CDR2 SNEGSKA (reference sequence). CDR3 loop: CSARYDTTYEQYF. CDR3 nucleotides: TGCAGTGCTAGGTACGACACGACCTACGAGCAGTACTTC.

The chain combines TRBV5-1 with TRBJ2-3; D might be TRBD2 (6 bases). With 0 bases removed from V and 4 bases from J, the gap between germline ends came to 9 bases. CDR1 SGHRS and CDR2 YFSETQ come from the germline V gene. This CDR3 contains 14 residues. CDR3 in amino acids: CASSLGLVADTQYF. The CDR3 DNA sequence: TGCGCCAGCAGCTTGGGACTAGTGGCAGATACGCAGTATTTT.

This clonotype was detected ten times or more. The V and J genes are TRBV12-3 or TRBV12-4 and TRBJ2-5, with 10 bases fitting TRBD1. V was pared by 5 bases and J by 3 bases, with 12 bases of the junction left unmatched. This CDR3 is built from 17 residues. The CDR3 DNA is TGTGCCAGCAGTGGTACAGCGCCTGGGACAGGGGAAGAGACCCAGTACTTC. This translates into CASSGTAPGTGEETQYF.

To note about this clonotype: A read error may explain this, as a much larger clone is one base away. The J gene is TRBJ2-7, the V gene TRBV7-2; D call uncertain. Germline assignment: CDR1 SGHTA and CDR2 FQGNSA. The CDR3 is made up of 16 amino acids. The germline V and J ends were trimmed by 0 bases and 2 bases, with 14 bases remaining between them. The chain's CDR3 is CASSLASLGGPYEQYF. The CDR3 bases are TGTGCCAGCAGCTTAGCGAGTTTGGGCGGACCCTACGAGCAGTACTTC. The full variable domain, completed using reference TRBV7-2 and TRBJ2-7, is GAGVSQSPSNKVTEKGKDVELRCDPISGHTALYWYRQSLGQGLEFLIYFQGNSAPDKSGLPSDRFSAERTGGSVSTLTIQRTQQEDSAVYLCASSLASLGGPYEQYFGPGTRLTVT.